Shown below are 31 T cell receptor beta chains from a single sample sequenced in a study of siplizumab effects on memory and regulatory T cells. Using immunoSEQ multiplex PCR, the repertoire was profiled, and TCRdb retains in-frame clones only, with some absent. The table includes tens of thousands of clones, 80% to 90% detected once. Sequences were obtained from Tregs sorted from blood. These receptors were obtained from a human donor in good health.

The chain recombines TRBV5-1 with TRBJ2-3; D gene unclear. Germline V gene sequence: CDR1 SGHRS, CDR2 YFSETQ. The CDR3 has 11 residues. V shed 0 bases and J shed 7 bases, with 3 bases lying between them. In DNA form, the CDR3 reads TGCGCCAGCAGCTTGGGGAATACGCAGTATTTT. Its protein product is CASSLGNTQYF.

This rearrangement joins TRBV5-1 to TRBJ1-6; the match to TRBD1 covers 7 bases. The CDR3 spans 14 residues. Germline CDR1 and CDR2: SGHRS and YFSETQ. Trimming cost V 4 bases and J 5 bases; bases outside gene matches: 3. The CDR3 loop is CASSHGTDNSPLHF. The CDR3 coding sequence is TGCGCCAGCAGCCACGGGACAGATAATTCACCCCTCCACTTT.

This chain connects TRBV18 to TRBJ2-1, with TRBD2 identical over 8 bases. CDR1 and CDR2 from the germline V gene are KGHSH and LQKENI. The CDR3 covers 16 residues. Trimming removed 3 bases from V and 8 bases from J; junction bases left unmatched: 12. The DNA for the CDR3 is TGTGCCAGCTCACCCCAAAGCGGGAGTGGGAGGGATGAGCAGTTCTTC. It encodes CASSPQSGSGRDEQFF.

The chain is built from TRBV5-1 and TRBJ2-3; 8 nucleotides line up with TRBD2. The trim removed 2 bases at V and 1 base at J, leaving 6 bases unmatched. Germline CDR1 and CDR2: SGHRS and YFSETQ. This CDR3 is 16 amino acids long. The CDR3, as DNA: TGCGCCAGCAGCTTCCTCCTACTAGCGGGCACAGATACGCAGTATTTT. As protein: CASSFLLLAGTDTQYF.

The rearrangement links TRBV6-6 to TRBJ1-2; 7 positions match TRBD1. This CDR3 spans 13 amino acids. V shed 6 bases, J shed 6 bases, and the junction held 7 bases outside the gene matches. Germline CDR1 and CDR2: MNHNY and SVGAGI (reference sequence). CDR3 DNA: TGTGCCAGCAGCCAGGGCCAGGGGGATGGCTACACCTTC. Translation: CASSQGQGDGYTF.

The chain uses TRBV11-3 and TRBJ2-2; TRBD1 matches 10 bases. In germline, CDR1 is SGHNT, CDR2 YENEEA. The V gene end was trimmed by 4 bases and the J gene end by 7 bases; junction bases not matched to a gene: 6. This CDR3 is 15 amino acids long. CDR3 bases: TGTGCCAGCAGCTCGGGACAGGGGACCGGCGGGGAGCTGTTTTTT. This sequence encodes CASSSGQGTGGELFF.

Of note for this clone: Mismatch with germline at one junction end may stem from a read error. V is TRBV7-7 and J is TRBJ2-5; 7 bases map to TRBD1. The CDR3 spans 15 residues. Germline assignment: CDR1 SSHAT and CDR2 FNYEAQ (reference sequence). The DNA of the CDR3 is TGTGCTAGCAGCTTAGCTGGGACAGAGGGAGAGACCCAGTACTTC. Translated: CASSLAGTEGETQYF.

The chain joins TRBV7-3 to TRBJ2-1, with 8 nucleotides matching TRBD2. J lost 10 bases, V lost 6 bases, and 8 bases had no gene match. Germline assignment: CDR1 SGHTA and CDR2 FQGTGA. There are 13 residues in the CDR3. In DNA, the CDR3 is TGTGCCAGCAGTAGGGTTCCGGGAGGGGAGCAGTTCTTC. It translates to CASSRVPGGEQFF. Full variable domain (remainder filled in from reference TRBV7-3 and TRBJ2-1): GAGVSQTPSNKVTEKGKYVELRCDPISGHTALYWYRQSLGQGPEFLIYFQGTGAADDSGLPNDRFFAVRPEGSVSTLKIQRTERGDSAVYLCASSRVPGGEQFFGPGTRLTVL.

This chain links TRBV15 with TRBJ2-5; 12 bases map to TRBD2. There are 14 residues in the CDR3. V shed 5 bases and J 4 bases; nucleotides not matched to a gene: 2. CDR1 LNHNV and CDR2 YYDKDF come from the germline V gene (reference sequence). CDR3 protein: CATSAGLAGETQYF. CDR3 DNA: TGTGCCACCAGCGCGGGACTAGCGGGAGAGACCCAGTACTTC.

The rearrangement joins TRBV28 to TRBJ2-7, with a possible D match to TRBD1 (6 bases). The CDR3 consists of 14 residues. Trimming cost V 6 bases and J 3 bases, with 15 bases left between them. Looked up from germline, CDR1 is MDHEN and CDR2 is SYDVKM. CDR3 in DNA: TGTGCCAGCAGACTCGGACAGACAAGCTACGAGCAGTACTTC. Amino acids: CASRLGQTSYEQYF.

The CDR3 here is CSALSGYEQYF. CDR3 bases: TGCAGTGCTCTTAGCGGCTACGAGCAGTACTTC. J is TRBJ2-5 and V is TRBV20-1, with D possibly matching TRBD2 (6 bases). The J call is uncertain, as TRBJ2-7 better fits the DNA end. There are 11 residues in the CDR3. Germline V CDR1 and CDR2: DFQATT, SNEGSKA (reference sequence).

CDR3: CASSQVSGSSTDTQYF. The CDR3 coding sequence is TGCGCCAGCAGCCAAGTATCTGGGTCTAGCACAGATACGCAGTATTTT. The chain combines TRBV4-1 with TRBJ2-3, with D uncertain. Per the germline V gene, CDR1 is MGHRA and CDR2 is YSYEKL. There are 16 residues in the CDR3. The V end lost 1 base, the J end lost 0 bases, and 11 bases lay between the germline ends.

The chain links TRBV2 to TRBJ1-5; D is undetermined. V lost 5 bases and J 1 base, leaving 9 bases between the germline ends. The CDR3 has 14 residues. Looked up from germline, CDR1 is SNHLY and CDR2 is FYNNEI. Here the CDR3 DNA reads TGTGCCAGCAGTCGCCAGGCGAGCAATCAGCCCCAGCATTTT. Residues: CASSRQASNQPQHF.

The chain links TRBV5-1 to TRBJ2-7; 8 positions agree with TRBD1. This CDR3 is built from 14 residues. Per germline, CDR1 SGHRS and CDR2 YFSETQ. Trimming took 2 bases from V and 6 from J; bases not matched to a gene: 7. CDR3 loop: CASSFGTGGGEQYF. The CDR3 DNA follows: TGCGCCAGCAGCTTTGGAACAGGGGGTGGCGAGCAGTACTTC.

The genes are TRBV5-6 and TRBJ2-7, with D possibly matching TRBD2 (6 bases). V lost 0 bases and J 4 bases, leaving 17 bases between the germline ends. Germline V gene lookup returns CDR1 SGHDT and CDR2 YYEEEE. The CDR3 spans 16 residues. The CDR3 coding sequence is TGTGCCAGCAGCTTGGAGAGCGGAGGGGTGCCTTACGAGCAGTACTTC. Encoded protein: CASSLESGGVPYEQYF.

This clone was found a few times. The genes are TRBV18 and TRBJ1-5, with D uncertain. V was shortened by 3 bases and J by 7 bases, with 10 bases between the two germline ends. Germline assignment: CDR1 KGHSH and CDR2 LQKENI. This CDR3 comprises 13 residues. CDR3 protein: CASSPTDIQPQHF. In DNA form, the CDR3 reads TGTGCCAGCTCACCGACCGATATCCAGCCCCAGCATTTT.

By proportion, this clone is medium-sized (0.01 to 0.1%). This rearrangement joins TRBV5-5 to TRBJ2-7; 8 bases line up with TRBD2. This CDR3 has 15 residues. After removal of 1 base from V and 2 bases from J, the junction contained 5 bases not matched to a gene. CDR1 and CDR2 (germline): SGHKS, YYEKEE (reference sequence). The CDR3 reads CASSLMTSVTYEQYF. The CDR3 coding sequence is TGTGCCAGCAGCTTGATGACTAGCGTAACCTACGAGCAGTACTTC.

The gene calls are TRBV27 and TRBJ2-3; D unclear. This CDR3 spans 16 amino acids. Germline assignment: CDR1 MNHEY and CDR2 SMNVEV (reference sequence). Trimming removed 5 bases from V and 2 bases from J, with 17 bases in between. The CDR3 DNA reads as TGTGCCAGCAGTCCCCTGGGCCGACTCTACACAGATACGCAGTATTTT. Translating gives CASSPLGRLYTDTQYF.

The chain employs TRBV6-1 and TRBJ2-1, with TRBD2 identical over 9 bases. Germline V gene sequence: CDR1 MNHNS, CDR2 SASEGT. This CDR3 is built from 12 residues. Germline trimming cut 5 bases from V and 9 bases from J; bases unmatched to any gene: 2. The CDR3 nucleotides are TGTGCCAGCAGTACACTAGCGGGTGAGCAGTTCTTC. It is translated as CASSTLAGEQFF.

The chain employs TRBV4-2 and TRBJ1-3; D unresolved. The CDR3 is 15 amino acids. The V end lost 4 bases, the J end lost 0 bases, and 10 bases lay between the germline ends. Germline CDR1 is LGHNA and CDR2 is YNFKEQ. The CDR3 nucleotides are TGTGCCAGCAGCCCTTTAGCCAACTCTGGAAACACCATATATTTT. Its protein is CASSPLANSGNTIYF.

This clone was observed a single time. The chain combines TRBV5-1 with TRBJ1-5; TRBD1 might be the D (5 bases). Germline V gene lookup returns CDR1 SGHRS and CDR2 YFSETQ. This CDR3 contains 14 residues. V was cut by 5 bases and J by 3 bases, with 12 bases left in between. CDR3 coding DNA: TGCGCCAGCAGTACAGGAGGGAACAATCAGCCCCAGCATTTT. It specifies CASSTGGNNQPQHF.

The rearrangement joins TRBV19 to TRBJ1-6; D is unresolved. The CDR3 sequence is 13 residues long. The germline V and J ends were trimmed by 1 base and 8 bases, with 6 bases remaining between them. CDR1 LNHDA and CDR2 SQIVND come from the germline V gene (reference sequence). CDR3 sequence: CASSIVWDSPLHF. The CDR3 bases are TGTGCCAGTAGTATAGTCTGGGATTCACCCCTCCACTTT.

This clone was detected a few times. V usage is TRBV6-6 and J usage is TRBJ2-1, with 9 bases aligning to TRBD1. Unmatched junction bases numbered 7, after V lost 6 bases and J lost 4 bases. The germline V gene encodes CDR1 MNHNY and CDR2 SVGAGI (reference sequence). The CDR3 is 15 residues long. The CDR3 coding sequence is TGTGCCAGCAGGGCCCGGGACAGGGCATACAATGAGCAGTTCTTC. Translating gives CASRARDRAYNEQFF.

In DNA, the CDR3 is TGTGCCAGCAGCTTGGCCTCTACAGATACGCAGTATTTT. The encoded protein is CASSLASTDTQYF. This chain connects TRBV5-6 to TRBJ2-3; D is unresolved. The CDR3 covers 13 residues. Trimming pared 0 bases from V and 3 bases from J, leaving 5 bases between. CDR1 is SGHDT, CDR2 YYEEEE, per germline.

V gene TRBV5-1 combines with J gene TRBJ2-6, with D unclear. This CDR3 has 15 residues. The germline gives CDR1 SGHRS, CDR2 YFSETQ. V gave up 0 bases and J gave up 0 bases, with 4 bases separating them. The CDR3 sequence is CASSLGHSGANVLTF. The CDR3 region has the DNA TGCGCCAGCAGCTTGGGACACTCTGGGGCCAACGTCCTGACTTTC.

V gene TRBV18 combines with J gene TRBJ1-5, with 9 positions matching TRBD1. Germline-derived CDR1 and CDR2 are KGHSH and LQKENI. Losses at the gene ends were 3 bases for V and 3 bases for J; bases not matched to a gene: 3. CDR3 length: 15 residues. The CDR3 sequence is CASSPGQGYNQPQHF. The CDR3 nucleotides read TGTGCCAGCTCACCGGGACAGGGATACAATCAGCCCCAGCATTTT.

The gene calls are TRBV9 and TRBJ2-3; no firm D call. Germline values: CDR1 SGDLS, CDR2 YYNGEE. CDR3 length equals 12 residues. V was shortened by 3 bases and J by 7 bases, with 9 bases between the two germline ends. CDR3: CASSGSGNTQYF. CDR3 sequence (DNA): TGTGCCAGCAGCGGCAGTGGAAATACGCAGTATTTT.

The CDR3 DNA sequence: TGTGCCATCAGTCCCGGGACAGGGACAGGAGAAAAACTGTTTTTT. Translated, it gives CAISPGTGTGEKLFF. The chain recombines TRBV10-3 with TRBJ1-4; TRBD1 agrees at 9 bases. This CDR3 spans 15 amino acids. With V trimmed by 5 bases and J by 8 bases, 9 bases remained unmatched. Germline CDR1 ENHRY, CDR2 SYGVKD.

The chain has TRBV4-2 and TRBJ2-1, with D possibly matching TRBD2 (6 bases). The CDR3 spans 15 residues. CDR1 is LGHNA, CDR2 YNFKEQ, per germline. With 4 bases removed from V and 1 base from J, the gap between germline ends came to 11 bases. The CDR3 nucleotides are TGTGCCAGCAGCCGGGGTAGCGGATCCTACAATGAGCAGTTCTTC. Protein sequence: CASSRGSGSYNEQFF.

The chain has TRBV21-1 and TRBJ1-5. TRBV21-1 is a listed pseudogene. CDR3 size: 15 residues. The CDR3 reads CASSSPLRDNQPQHF. The CDR3 nucleotides read TGTGCCAGCAGCTCCCCTCTAAGGGACAATCAGCCCCAGCATTTT.

This clone was detected only once. The chain combines TRBV5-4 with TRBJ1-2, with D perhaps matching TRBD1 (5 bases). V was clipped by 4 bases and J by 4 bases, with 20 bases between them. CDR1 is SGHNT, CDR2 YYREEE, per germline (reference sequence). The CDR3 totals 16 residues. CDR3 in amino acids: CASSRRRAGELYGYTF. The CDR3 DNA reads as TGTGCCAGCAGCCGGCGGAGGGCGGGGGAACTCTATGGCTACACCTTC.